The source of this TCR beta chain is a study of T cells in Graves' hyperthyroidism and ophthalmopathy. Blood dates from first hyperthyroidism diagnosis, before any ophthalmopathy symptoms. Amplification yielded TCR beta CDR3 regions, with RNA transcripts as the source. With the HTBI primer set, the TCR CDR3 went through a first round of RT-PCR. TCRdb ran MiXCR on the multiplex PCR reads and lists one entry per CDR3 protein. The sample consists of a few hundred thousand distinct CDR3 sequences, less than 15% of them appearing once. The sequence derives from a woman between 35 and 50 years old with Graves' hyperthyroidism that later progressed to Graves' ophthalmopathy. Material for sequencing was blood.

CDR3 sequence: CASSRRVRPSGRNGVVSSTDTQYF. Here the CDR3 DNA reads TGTGCCAGCAGCAGACGGGTTAGGCCTAGCGGGAGGAATGGGGTAGTCTCTAGCACAGATACGCAGTATTTT. The genes are TRBV11-2 and TRBJ2-3; 11 bases line up with TRBD2. After removal of 5 bases from V and 0 bases from J, the junction contained 28 bases not matched to a gene. Germline V gene data show CDR1 as SGHAT and CDR2 as FQNNGV. The CDR3 contains 24 residues.